This T cell receptor beta chain was found in a study of tissue T cells after allogeneic stem cell transplantation. Study-wide results and caveats: Across patients, clones rarely overlapped, yet motif clusters were shared tissue-specifically.

The protocol was immunoSEQ multiplex PCR, while the TCRdb copy is restricted to in-frame clones and leaves out a portion. Among about 1,000 clones listed, roughly 61% were seen once. Time point denoted: mouse harvest day 7 after allogeneic transplant. Tail vein injection delivered 10^7 T-cell-depleted bone marrow cells and 10^6 splenic CD5+ T cells. About this clone itself: Its target is not known. The gene symbols are mouse symbols. The CDR3 goes on 1 residue after the read ends, and that part is filled in from the germline J gene.

Trimming shortened V by 6 bases and J by 0 bases, and 8 bases separated the two germline ends. This CDR3 spans 14 amino acids. Germline lookup yields CDR1 SGHND and CDR2 FRSKSL. The chain recombines TRBV15 with TRBJ1-4, with D perhaps matching TRBD1 (5 bases). Material: liver tissue. The sequence derives from a female BALB/c mouse given C57BL/6 T cells with graft-versus-host disease after an allogeneic hematopoietic cell transplant. Here the CDR3 reads CASSRGVSNERLFF. The CDR3 bases that were read are TGTGCCAGCAGCCGGGGGGTTTCCAACGAAAGATTATTT.